One and the same sample provided the 21 T cell receptor beta chains below, sequenced in a study of T cells in Graves' hyperthyroidism and ophthalmopathy. The source material, RNA transcripts, was used to amplify TCR beta CDR3 regions. First-round RT-PCR targeting the TCR CDR3 was performed with the HTBI primer set. Using its own MiXCR run on the multiplex PCR reads, TCRdb lists one record per CDR3 protein. Among some 350,000 distinct CDR3 sequences, roughly 13% were seen once, and the ten largest hold 30% to 40%. Sequenced: blood. These receptors all stem from a woman aged 40 to 55 with Graves' ophthalmopathy.

Notes on this clonotype: This may be a read error: a much more frequent sequence differs by one nucleotide. The chain recombines TRBV6-5 with TRBJ2-7; 7 positions match TRBD2. Germline V gene lookup returns CDR1 MNHEY and CDR2 SVGAGI. CDR3 size: 16 residues. The CDR3 protein is CASSYSVASGYYERYF. The CDR3 nucleotides read TGTGCCAGCAGTTACAGTGTGGCTAGCGGCTACTACGAGCGGTACTTC.

Points on this clonotype: A much larger clone lies a single base off, so this may be a read error. The rearrangement uses TRBV11-2 and TRBJ2-3; D might be TRBD2 (6 bases). The V and J ends lost 5 bases and 2 bases respectively, with 17 bases between them. The CDR3 runs to 16 residues. Germline lookup yields CDR1 SGHAT and CDR2 FQNNGV. CDR3 sequence (DNA): TGTGCCAGCAGCCTAACTGGCGGGGACCTCACAGATACGCAGTATTTT. This translates into CASSLTGGDLTDTQYF.

The V gene is TRBV20-1, the J gene TRBJ2-5; no clear D gene. The ends were cut back, 3 bases at V and 4 bases at J, with 6 bases in the middle. Germline CDR1 is DFQATT and CDR2 is SNEGSKA (reference sequence). CDR3 length: 11 residues. In nucleotides, the CDR3 is TGCAGTGCTAGTGGGTTAGAGACCCAGTACTTC. This translates into CSASGLETQYF.

Note on this clonotype: A much larger clone differs from this one at a single base, so this may be a read error. The chain uses TRBV29-1 and TRBJ1-1; D gene unclear. CDR3 length: 12 amino acids. Germline V gives CDR1 SQVTM, CDR2 ANQGSEA. The CDR3 DNA reads as TGCGGCGTAGTTGACCCGGGTACTGAAGCTTTCTTT. Its translation: CGVVDPGTEAFF. Combining the CDR3 with reference TRBV29-1 and TRBJ1-1 gives the whole variable domain SAVISQKPSRDICQRGTSLTIQCQVDSQVTMMFWYRQQPGQSLTLIATANQGSEATYESGFVIDKFPISRPNLTFSTLTVSNMSPEDSSIYLCGVVDPGTEAFFGQGTRLTVV.

The CDR3 loop is CASSQGSGWGNEQFF. Here the CDR3 DNA reads TGTGCCAGCAGCCAAGGTTCTGGGTGGGGCAATGAGCAGTTCTTC. This chain connects TRBV14 to TRBJ2-1; D is ambiguous. CDR3 length: 15 amino acids. Trimming pared 1 base from V and 6 bases from J, leaving 13 bases between. Germline lookup yields CDR1 SGHDN and CDR2 FVKESK.

The chain joins TRBV18 to TRBJ2-3; 11 bases match TRBD1. The ends lost 5 bases at V and 7 bases at J; junction bases unmatched: 2. Germline CDR1 reads KGHSH; CDR2 reads LQKENI. The CDR3 sequence is 13 residues long. The CDR3 protein is CASSGQGANTQYF. CDR3 bases: TGTGCCAGCTCAGGACAGGGGGCAAATACGCAGTATTTT.

This clonotype has at least ten counts. The V gene is TRBV25-1, the J gene TRBJ1-1, with D possibly being TRBD1 (5 bases). The CDR3 spans 15 residues. Germline V gene lookup returns CDR1 MGHDK and CDR2 SYGVNS. V lost 0 bases to trimming and J lost 1 base, with 9 bases between them. The CDR3 sequence: CASSEYGGSNTEAFF. The CDR3, as DNA: TGTGCCAGCAGTGAATACGGGGGGTCGAACACTGAAGCTTTCTTT.

Many counts were recorded for this clonotype. The chain links TRBV7-9 to TRBJ1-6; 8 nucleotides line up with TRBD1. V lost 4 bases, J lost 7 bases, and 9 bases stayed unmatched. The germline CDR1 and CDR2 sequences are SEHNR and FQNEAQ (reference sequence). The CDR3 totals 16 residues. The CDR3 bases are TGTGCCAGCAGCTCTAGCCGGGACAGGAAAAATTCACCCCTCCACTTT. It specifies CASSSSRDRKNSPLHF.

With regard to this clonotype: The junction departs from germline at one end; a sequencing error may be responsible. The V gene is TRBV29-1, the J gene TRBJ2-1; the D is unclear. Per germline, CDR1 SQVTM and CDR2 ANQGSEA. The CDR3 length is 11 residues. The CDR3 sequence: CSVEGNNEQSF. CDR3 DNA: TGCAGCGTTGAAGGAAACAATGAGCAGTCCTTC.

The chain carries TRBV27 and TRBJ2-7; possibly TRBD1 or TRBD2 for D (5 bases each). The CDR3 is made up of 13 amino acids. In germline, CDR1 is MNHEY, CDR2 SMNVEV (reference sequence). The ends were cut back, 3 bases at V and 5 bases at J, with 11 bases in the middle. The CDR3 loop reads CASSFEGFDEQYF. As DNA, the CDR3 is TGTGCCAGCAGTTTTGAGGGGTTCGACGAGCAGTACTTC.

The V and J genes are TRBV7-9 and TRBJ1-2, with a possible D match to TRBD1 (5 bases). V was trimmed by 5 bases and J by 0 bases, leaving 16 bases between them. The CDR3 runs 16 residues. Germline V gives CDR1 SEHNR, CDR2 FQNEAQ (reference sequence). As DNA, the CDR3 is TGTGCCAGCAGCCCAGGGTACCATAACACTAACTATGGCTACACCTTC. Residues: CASSPGYHNTNYGYTF.

This clonotype was counted between two and nine times. The V gene is TRBV27, the J gene TRBJ1-2; D is unclear. The germline V and J ends were trimmed by 3 bases and 0 bases, with 14 bases remaining between them. The CDR3 sequence is 16 residues long. CDR1 MNHEY and CDR2 SMNVEV come from the germline V gene (reference sequence). CDR3 DNA: TGTGCCAGCAGTTTTATTTCGAGGGTGGCTAACTATGGCTACACCTTC. Encoded protein: CASSFISRVANYGYTF.

At least ten counts were recorded for this clonotype. The CDR3 region is CASSQGTSGNNEQFF. The CDR3 DNA reads TGTGCCAGCAGTCAAGGGACTAGCGGAAACAATGAGCAGTTCTTC. This chain connects TRBV27 to TRBJ2-1; 11 bases line up with TRBD2. Germline V CDR1 and CDR2: MNHEY, SMNVEV (reference sequence). The CDR3 sequence is 15 residues long. The trim removed 5 bases at V and 5 bases at J, leaving 5 bases unmatched.

The chain has TRBV20-1 and TRBJ2-3, with a tentative D call TRBD2 (5 bases). CDR1 DFQATT and CDR2 SNEGSKA come from the germline V gene (reference sequence). This CDR3 spans 10 amino acids. The V end lost 1 base, the J end lost 10 bases, and 6 bases lay between the germline ends. This chain's CDR3 is CSARGSAQYF. The CDR3 DNA follows: TGCAGTGCTAGAGGTAGCGCGCAGTATTTT.

This clonotype came up many times. The chain uses TRBV6-1 and TRBJ2-5, with TRBD2 matching 10 bases. The CDR3 is 16 residues long. V lost 3 bases, J lost 2 bases, and 6 bases stayed unmatched. Germline CDR1 and CDR2: MNHNS and SASEGT. CDR3 coding DNA: TGTGCCAGCAGTGAGGCGCTTAGCGGGGGGCAAGAGACCCAGTACTTC. This encodes CASSEALSGGQETQYF.

In its sample, this clonotype was seen many times. The chain has TRBV11-1 and TRBJ1-1; unclear D gene. The V end lost 2 bases, the J end lost 4 bases, and 11 bases lay between the germline ends. The CDR3 length is 14 residues. CDR1 and CDR2 (germline): SGHAT, FQDESV (reference sequence). The CDR3 is CASSLIAGITEAFF. The CDR3 nucleotides are TGTGCCAGCAGCTTAATTGCTGGAATCACTGAAGCTTTCTTT.

This clonotype occurred a few times. V and J are TRBV3-1 and TRBJ2-1, with 7 bases identical to TRBD1. Germline CDR1 reads LGHDT; CDR2 reads YNNKEL (reference sequence). The CDR3 is made up of 14 amino acids. Trimming removed 0 bases from V and 10 bases from J; junction bases left unmatched: 6. The CDR3 DNA reads as TGTGCCAGCAGCCAAGAATTAAGCAGGGGGGAGCAGTTCTTC. It translates to CASSQELSRGEQFF.

This clonotype was observed at least ten times. V is TRBV12-3 or TRBV12-4 and J is TRBJ2-2, with D possibly TRBD1 on 6 matching bases. V gave up 5 bases and J gave up 3 bases, with 13 bases separating them. The CDR3 loop spans 15 amino acids. The CDR3 here is CASSPGAVYTGELFF. CDR3 sequence (DNA): TGTGCCAGCAGTCCAGGGGCGGTCTACACCGGGGAGCTGTTTTTT.

The CDR3 coding sequence is TGTGCCAGCAGCTTAGATCCCCTGGGGGGGAAGACCGGGGAGCTGTTTTTT. It translates to CASSLDPLGGKTGELFF. The chain carries TRBV5-5 and TRBJ2-2; the match to TRBD2 covers 7 bases. Germline lookup yields CDR1 SGHKS and CDR2 YYEKEE (reference sequence). V dropped 2 bases and J dropped 5; count of bases not matched to a gene: 12. There are 17 residues in the CDR3.

This clonotype was observed a handful of times. V gene TRBV5-5 combines with J gene TRBJ2-3, with D unclear. Trimming pared 0 bases from V and 2 bases from J, leaving 10 bases between. CDR1 and CDR2 from the germline V gene are SGHKS and YYEKEE (reference sequence). The CDR3 has 15 residues. The CDR3 sequence: CASSLAQPPTDTQYF. The CDR3 nucleotides read TGTGCCAGCAGCTTGGCACAGCCCCCCACAGATACGCAGTATTTT.

This clonotype was detected ten times or more. For the CDR3, the DNA is TGTGCCAGCAGTTCCTTAGCGGGGGGCGATTTCAATGAGCAGTTCTTC. This gives the protein CASSSLAGGDFNEQFF. This chain connects TRBV6-2 or TRBV6-3 to TRBJ2-1; 10 bases line up with TRBD2. V dropped 4 bases and J dropped 6; count of bases not matched to a gene: 9. CDR1 and CDR2 from the germline V gene are MNHEY and SVGEGT. The CDR3 contains 16 residues.